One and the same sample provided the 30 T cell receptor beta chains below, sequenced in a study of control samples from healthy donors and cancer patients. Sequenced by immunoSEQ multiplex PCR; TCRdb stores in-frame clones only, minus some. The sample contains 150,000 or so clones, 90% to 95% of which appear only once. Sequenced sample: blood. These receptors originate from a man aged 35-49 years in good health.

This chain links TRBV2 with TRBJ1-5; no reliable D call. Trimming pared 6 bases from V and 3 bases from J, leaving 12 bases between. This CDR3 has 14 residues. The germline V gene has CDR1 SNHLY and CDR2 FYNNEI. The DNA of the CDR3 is TGTGCCAGCAGGTTAGAATACACCAATCAGCCCCAGCATTTT. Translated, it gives CASRLEYTNQPQHF.

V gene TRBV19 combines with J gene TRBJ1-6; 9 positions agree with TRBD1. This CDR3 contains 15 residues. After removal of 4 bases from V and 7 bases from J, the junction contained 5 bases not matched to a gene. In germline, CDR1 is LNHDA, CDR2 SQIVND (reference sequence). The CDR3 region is CASSRGTGKNSPLHF. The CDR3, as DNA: TGTGCCAGTAGTAGAGGGACAGGGAAGAATTCACCCCTCCACTTT.

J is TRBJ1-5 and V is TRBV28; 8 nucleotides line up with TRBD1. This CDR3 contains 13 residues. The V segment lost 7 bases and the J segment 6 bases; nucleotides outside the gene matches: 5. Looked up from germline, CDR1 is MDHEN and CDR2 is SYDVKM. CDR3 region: CASNPTGAQPQHF. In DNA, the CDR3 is TGTGCCAGCAACCCGACAGGGGCTCAGCCCCAGCATTTT.

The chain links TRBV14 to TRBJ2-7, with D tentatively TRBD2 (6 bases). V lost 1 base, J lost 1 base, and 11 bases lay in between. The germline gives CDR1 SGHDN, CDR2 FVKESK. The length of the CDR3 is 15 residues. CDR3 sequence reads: CASSQARRGSYEQYF. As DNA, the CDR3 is TGTGCCAGCAGCCAAGCCAGGAGGGGATCCTACGAGCAGTACTTC.

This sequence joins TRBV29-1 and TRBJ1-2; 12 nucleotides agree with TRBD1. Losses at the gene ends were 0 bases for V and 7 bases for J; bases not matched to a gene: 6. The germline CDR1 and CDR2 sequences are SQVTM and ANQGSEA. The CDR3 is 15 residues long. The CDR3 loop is CSVEDMGTGGRGYTF. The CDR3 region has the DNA TGCAGCGTTGAAGATATGGGGACAGGGGGCCGTGGCTACACCTTC.

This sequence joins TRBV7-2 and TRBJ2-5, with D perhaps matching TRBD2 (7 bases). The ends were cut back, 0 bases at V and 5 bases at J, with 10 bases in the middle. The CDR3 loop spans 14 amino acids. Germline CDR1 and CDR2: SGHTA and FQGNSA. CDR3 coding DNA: TGTGCCAGCAGCTTAGCGGGGGGGCGGGAGACCCAGTACTTC. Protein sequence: CASSLAGGRETQYF. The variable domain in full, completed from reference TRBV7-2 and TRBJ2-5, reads GAGVSQSPSNKVTEKGKDVELRCDPISGHTALYWYRQSLGQGLEFLIYFQGNSAPDKSGLPSDRFSAERTGGSVSTLTIQRTQQEDSAVYLCASSLAGGRETQYFGPGTRLLVL.

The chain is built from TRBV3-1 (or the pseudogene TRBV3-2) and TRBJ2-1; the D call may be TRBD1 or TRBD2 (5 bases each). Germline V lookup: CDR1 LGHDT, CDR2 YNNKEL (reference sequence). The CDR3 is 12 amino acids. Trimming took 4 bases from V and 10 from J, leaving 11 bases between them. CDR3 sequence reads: CASSRGTLEQFF. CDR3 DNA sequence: TGTGCCAGCAGCCGAGGGACCCTAGAGCAGTTCTTC.

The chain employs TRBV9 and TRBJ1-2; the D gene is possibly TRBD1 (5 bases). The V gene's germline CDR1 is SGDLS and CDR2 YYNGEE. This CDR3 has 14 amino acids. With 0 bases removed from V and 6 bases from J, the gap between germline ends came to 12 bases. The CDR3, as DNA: TGTGCCAGCAGCGTAGTAGGGACGGCGGATGGCTACACCTTC. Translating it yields CASSVVGTADGYTF.

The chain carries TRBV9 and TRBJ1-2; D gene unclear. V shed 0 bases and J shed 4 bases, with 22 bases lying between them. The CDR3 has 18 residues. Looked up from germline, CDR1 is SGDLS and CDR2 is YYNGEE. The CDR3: CASSVATLESEDSYGYTF. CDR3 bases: TGTGCCAGCAGCGTAGCTACATTAGAGTCGGAAGATTCCTATGGCTACACCTTC.

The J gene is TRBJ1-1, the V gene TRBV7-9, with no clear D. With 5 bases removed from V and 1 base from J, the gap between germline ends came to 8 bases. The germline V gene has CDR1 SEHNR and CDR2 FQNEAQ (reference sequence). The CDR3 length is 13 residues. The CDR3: CASSARENTEAFF. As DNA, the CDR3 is TGTGCCAGCAGCGCCCGGGAGAACACTGAAGCTTTCTTT. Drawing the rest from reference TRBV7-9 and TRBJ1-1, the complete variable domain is DTGVSQNPRHKITKRGQNVTFRCDPISEHNRLYWYRQTLGQGPEFLTYFQNEAQLEKSRLLSDRFSAERPKGSFSTLEIQRTEQGDSAMYLCASSARENTEAFFGQGTRLTVV.

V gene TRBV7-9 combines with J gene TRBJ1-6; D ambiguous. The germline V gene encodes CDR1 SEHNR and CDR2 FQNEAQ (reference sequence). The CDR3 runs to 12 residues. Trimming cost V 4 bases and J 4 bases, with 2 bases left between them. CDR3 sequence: CASSWYNSPLHF. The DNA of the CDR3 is TGTGCCAGCAGCTGGTATAATTCACCCCTCCACTTT.

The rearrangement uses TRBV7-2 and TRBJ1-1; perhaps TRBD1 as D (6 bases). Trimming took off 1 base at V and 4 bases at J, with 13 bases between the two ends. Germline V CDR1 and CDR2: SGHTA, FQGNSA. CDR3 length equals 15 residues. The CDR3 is CASSLGPGGGTEAFF. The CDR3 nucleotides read TGTGCCAGCAGCTTAGGTCCGGGGGGCGGCACTGAAGCTTTCTTT.

Here the CDR3 reads CASSSQGAPDEAFF. CDR3 DNA sequence: TGCGCCAGCAGCTCACAGGGGGCACCAGATGAAGCTTTCTTT. The gene calls are TRBV4-1 and TRBJ1-1; TRBD1 matches at 9 bases. The length of the CDR3 is 14 residues. The V gene's germline CDR1 is MGHRA and CDR2 YSYEKL. The V gene end was trimmed by 5 bases and the J gene end by 7 bases; junction bases not matched to a gene: 8.

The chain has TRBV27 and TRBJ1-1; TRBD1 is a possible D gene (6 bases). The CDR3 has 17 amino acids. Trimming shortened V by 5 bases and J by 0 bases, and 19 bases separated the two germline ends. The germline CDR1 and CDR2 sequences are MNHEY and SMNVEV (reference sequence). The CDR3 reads CASSPTNRVGMNTEAFF. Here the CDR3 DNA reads TGTGCCAGCAGTCCAACGAACAGGGTTGGCATGAACACTGAAGCTTTCTTT.

CDR3 sequence: CASSSGTLGHYEQYF. The CDR3 DNA reads as TGTGCCAGTAGTTCCGGGACTCTGGGCCACTACGAGCAGTACTTC. J is TRBJ2-7 and V is TRBV19; D is possibly TRBD2 (6 bases). Trimming removed 5 bases from V and 3 bases from J, with 17 bases in between. The V gene's germline CDR1 is LNHDA and CDR2 SQIVND (reference sequence). This CDR3 has 15 residues.

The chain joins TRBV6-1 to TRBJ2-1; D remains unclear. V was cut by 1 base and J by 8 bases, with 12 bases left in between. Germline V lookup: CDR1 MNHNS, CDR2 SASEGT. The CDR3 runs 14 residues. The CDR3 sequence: CASSEVGKWYEQFF. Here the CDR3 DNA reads TGTGCCAGCAGTGAAGTGGGGAAGTGGTATGAGCAGTTCTTC.

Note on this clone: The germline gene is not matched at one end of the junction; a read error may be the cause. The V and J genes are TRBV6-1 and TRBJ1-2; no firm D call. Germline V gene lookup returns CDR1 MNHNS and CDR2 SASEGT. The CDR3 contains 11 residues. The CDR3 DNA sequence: TGTGCCAGCAGTGAAGTGACGGGGAGAGGCTTC. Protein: CASSEVTGRGF.

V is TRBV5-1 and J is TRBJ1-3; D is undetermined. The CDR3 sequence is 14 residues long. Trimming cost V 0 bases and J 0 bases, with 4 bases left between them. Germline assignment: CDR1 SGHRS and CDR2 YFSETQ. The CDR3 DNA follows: TGCGCCAGCAGCTTGGAGAGCTCTGGAAACACCATATATTTT. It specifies CASSLESSGNTIYF. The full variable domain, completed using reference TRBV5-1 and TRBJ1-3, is KAGVTQTPRYLIKTRGQQVTLSCSPISGHRSVSWYQQTPGQGLQFLFEYFSETQRNKGNFPGRFSGRQFSNSRSEMNVSTLELGDSALYLCASSLESSGNTIYFGEGSWLTVV.

In DNA, the CDR3 is TGTGCCAGCAGTTTCAGGGGCCTGAGGAGCAATCAGCCCCAGCATTTT. Amino acids: CASSFRGLRSNQPQHF. The chain recombines TRBV28 with TRBJ1-5; tentatively, D is TRBD1 (6 bases). CDR1 MDHEN and CDR2 SYDVKM come from the germline V gene. V lost 3 bases and J lost 1, with 13 bases in between. The CDR3 loop spans 16 amino acids.

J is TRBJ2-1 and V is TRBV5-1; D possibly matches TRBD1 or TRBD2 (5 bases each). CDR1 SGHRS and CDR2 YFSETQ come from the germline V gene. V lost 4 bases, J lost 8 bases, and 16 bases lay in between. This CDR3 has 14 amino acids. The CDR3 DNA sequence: TGCGCCAGCAGCCAGGGACCGGACGTCTATGAGCAGTTCTTC. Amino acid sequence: CASSQGPDVYEQFF.

The CDR3 sequence: CASSLSSTGMFNSPLHF. CDR3 sequence (DNA): TGTGCCAGCAGCTTATCCTCGACAGGGATGTTTAATTCACCCCTCCACTTT. The rearrangement uses TRBV7-2 and TRBJ1-6; 7 positions agree with TRBD1. This CDR3 is built from 17 residues. Looked up from germline, CDR1 is SGHTA and CDR2 is FQGNSA. J was trimmed by 6 bases and V by 2 bases; bases with no gene match: 10.

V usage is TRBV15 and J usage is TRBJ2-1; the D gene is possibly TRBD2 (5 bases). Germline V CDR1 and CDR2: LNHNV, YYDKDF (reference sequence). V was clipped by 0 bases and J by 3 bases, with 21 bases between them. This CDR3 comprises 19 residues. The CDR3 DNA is TGTGCCACCAGCAGAGACGCAACCGGGCCCCGGGGAAGCTACAATGAGCAGTTCTTC. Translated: CATSRDATGPRGSYNEQFF.

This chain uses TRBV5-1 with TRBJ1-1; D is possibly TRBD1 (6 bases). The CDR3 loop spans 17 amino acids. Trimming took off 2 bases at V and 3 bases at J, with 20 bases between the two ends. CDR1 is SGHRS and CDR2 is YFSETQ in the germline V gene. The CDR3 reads CASSLTGRTATDTEAFF. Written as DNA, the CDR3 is TGCGCCAGCAGCTTAACAGGGAGGACGGCGACCGACACTGAAGCTTTCTTT.

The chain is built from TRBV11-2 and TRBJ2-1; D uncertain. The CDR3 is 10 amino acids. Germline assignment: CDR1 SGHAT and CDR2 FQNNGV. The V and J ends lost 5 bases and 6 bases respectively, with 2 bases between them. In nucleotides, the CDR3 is TGTGCCAGCAGCATCAATGAGCAGTTCTTC. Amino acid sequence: CASSINEQFF.

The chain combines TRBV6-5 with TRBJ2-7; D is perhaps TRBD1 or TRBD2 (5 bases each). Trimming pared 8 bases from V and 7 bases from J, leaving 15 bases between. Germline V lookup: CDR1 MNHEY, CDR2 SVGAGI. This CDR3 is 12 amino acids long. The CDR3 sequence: CASLGKGREQYF. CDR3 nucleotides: TGTGCCAGCCTGGGGAAGGGGAGAGAGCAGTACTTC.

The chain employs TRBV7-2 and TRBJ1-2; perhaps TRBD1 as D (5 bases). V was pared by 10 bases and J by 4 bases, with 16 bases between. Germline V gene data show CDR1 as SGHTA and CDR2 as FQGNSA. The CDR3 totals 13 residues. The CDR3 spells CAISVLGVYGYTF. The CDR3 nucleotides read TGTGCCATTAGCGTATTAGGGGTCTATGGCTACACCTTC.

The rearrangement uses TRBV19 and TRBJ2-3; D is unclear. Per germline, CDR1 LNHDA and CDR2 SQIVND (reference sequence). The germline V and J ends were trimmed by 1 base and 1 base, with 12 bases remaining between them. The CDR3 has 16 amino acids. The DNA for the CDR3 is TGTGCCAGTAGTATAGGGTCAGGACCGCGCACAGATACGCAGTATTTT. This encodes CASSIGSGPRTDTQYF.

The CDR3: CASSEDRVKTGELFF. CDR3 sequence (DNA): TGTGCCAGTTCCGAGGACAGGGTAAAGACCGGGGAGCTGTTTTTT. The chain carries TRBV27 and TRBJ2-2; TRBD1 agrees at 8 bases. This CDR3 contains 15 residues. Germline lookup yields CDR1 MNHEY and CDR2 SMNVEV (reference sequence). V gave up 9 bases and J gave up 5 bases; unmatched junction bases: 11.

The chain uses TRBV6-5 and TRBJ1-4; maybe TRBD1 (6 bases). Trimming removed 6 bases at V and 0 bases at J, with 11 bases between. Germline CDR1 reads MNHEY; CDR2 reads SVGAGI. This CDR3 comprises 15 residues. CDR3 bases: TGTGCCAGCAGAGGGGGAACAGCAACTAATGAAAAACTGTTTTTT. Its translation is CASRGGTATNEKLFF.

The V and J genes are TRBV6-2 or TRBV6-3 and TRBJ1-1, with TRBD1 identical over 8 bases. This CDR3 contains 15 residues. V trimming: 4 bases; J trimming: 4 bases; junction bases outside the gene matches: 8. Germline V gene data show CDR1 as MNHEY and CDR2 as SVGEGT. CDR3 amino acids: CASSSRATGGTEAFF. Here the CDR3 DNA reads TGTGCCAGCAGTTCCAGAGCCACAGGGGGCACTGAAGCTTTCTTT.